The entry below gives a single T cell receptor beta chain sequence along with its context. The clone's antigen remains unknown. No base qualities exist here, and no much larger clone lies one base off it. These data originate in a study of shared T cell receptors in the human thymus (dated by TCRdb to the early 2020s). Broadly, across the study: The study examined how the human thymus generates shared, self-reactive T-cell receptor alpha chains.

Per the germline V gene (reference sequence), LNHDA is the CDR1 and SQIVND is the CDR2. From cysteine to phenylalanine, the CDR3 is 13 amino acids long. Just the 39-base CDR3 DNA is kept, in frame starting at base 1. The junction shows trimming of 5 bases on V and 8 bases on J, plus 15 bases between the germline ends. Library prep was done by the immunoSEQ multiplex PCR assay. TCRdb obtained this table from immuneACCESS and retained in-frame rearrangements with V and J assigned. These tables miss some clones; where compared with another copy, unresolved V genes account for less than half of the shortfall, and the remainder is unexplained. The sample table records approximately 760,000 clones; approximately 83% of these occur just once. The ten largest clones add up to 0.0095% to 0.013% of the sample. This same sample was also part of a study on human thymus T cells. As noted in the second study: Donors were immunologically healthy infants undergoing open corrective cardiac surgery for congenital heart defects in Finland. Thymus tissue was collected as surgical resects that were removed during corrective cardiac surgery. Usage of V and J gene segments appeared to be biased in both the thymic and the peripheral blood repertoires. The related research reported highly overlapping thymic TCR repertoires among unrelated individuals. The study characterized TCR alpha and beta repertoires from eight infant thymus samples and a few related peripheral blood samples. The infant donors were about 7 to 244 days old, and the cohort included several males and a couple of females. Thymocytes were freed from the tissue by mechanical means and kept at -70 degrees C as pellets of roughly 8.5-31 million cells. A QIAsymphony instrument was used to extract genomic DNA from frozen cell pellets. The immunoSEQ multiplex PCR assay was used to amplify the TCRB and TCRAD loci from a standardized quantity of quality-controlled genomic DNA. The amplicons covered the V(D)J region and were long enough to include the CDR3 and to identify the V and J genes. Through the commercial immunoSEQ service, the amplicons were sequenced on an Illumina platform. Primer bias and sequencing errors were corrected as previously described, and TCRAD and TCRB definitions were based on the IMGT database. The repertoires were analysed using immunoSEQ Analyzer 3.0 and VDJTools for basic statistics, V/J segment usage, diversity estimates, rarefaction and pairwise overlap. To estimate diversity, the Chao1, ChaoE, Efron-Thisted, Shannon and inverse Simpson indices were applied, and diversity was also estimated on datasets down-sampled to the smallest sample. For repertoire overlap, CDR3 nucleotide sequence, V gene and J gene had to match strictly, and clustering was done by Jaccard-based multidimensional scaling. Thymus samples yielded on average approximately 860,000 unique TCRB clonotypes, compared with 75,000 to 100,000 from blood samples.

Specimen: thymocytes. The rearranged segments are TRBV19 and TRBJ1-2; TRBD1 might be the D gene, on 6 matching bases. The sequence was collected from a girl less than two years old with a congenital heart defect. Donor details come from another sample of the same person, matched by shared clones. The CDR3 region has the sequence CASSQGPREGYTF. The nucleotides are TGTGCCAGTAGTCAGGGGCCCAGAGAAGGCTACACCTTC.